This paragraph reports one TCR beta chain. The data originate from a study of cytomegalovirus exposure and HLA in healthy donors. From germline, CDR1 is SGHTS and CDR2 YDEGEE. J was trimmed by 4 bases and V by 4 bases; bases with no gene match: 5. CDR3 length: 15 amino acids. Use of 60 Vbeta and 13 Jbeta primers characterized the PCR. Assay: immunoSEQ multiplex PCR; the TCRdb copy retains only in-frame clones and omits some. The data contain around 110,000 clones, 70% to 80% of them singletons. This chain links TRBV5-8 with TRBJ1-5, with 10 bases matching TRBD1. The sequenced sample consisted of PBMCs. The clonotype comes from a woman younger than 30 in good health and CMV-seronegative. The CDR3 loop reads CASSPLDRGNQPQHF. The CDR3 bases are TGTGCCAGCAGCCCCCTGGACAGGGGGAATCAGCCCCAGCATTTT.